This TCR beta chain comes out of a study of T cell responses to AZD1222 COVID-19 vaccine. Study-level results: The reported proportion of spike-specific TCRs targeting unmutated variant regions was nearly half.

Assay: immunoSEQ multiplex PCR; the TCRdb copy retains only in-frame clones and omits some. This sample has 120,000 or so clones, with 70% to 85% found just once. A note on this clone: Its antigen is undetermined.

This CDR3 is built from 16 residues. V was pared by 0 bases and J by 2 bases, with 5 bases of the junction left unmatched. The chain is built from TRBV23-1 and TRBJ1-2; TRBD1 agrees at 8 bases. TRBV23-1 is filed as an ORF, its function uncertain. The clonotype was recovered from an adult who received the AZD1222 COVID-19 vaccine. Sample: peripheral blood, taken 28 days after the second AZD1222 dose. CDR3 region: CASSQSIQGANYGYTF. The CDR3 DNA follows: TGCGCCAGCAGTCAATCGATCCAGGGGGCCAACTATGGCTACACCTTC.